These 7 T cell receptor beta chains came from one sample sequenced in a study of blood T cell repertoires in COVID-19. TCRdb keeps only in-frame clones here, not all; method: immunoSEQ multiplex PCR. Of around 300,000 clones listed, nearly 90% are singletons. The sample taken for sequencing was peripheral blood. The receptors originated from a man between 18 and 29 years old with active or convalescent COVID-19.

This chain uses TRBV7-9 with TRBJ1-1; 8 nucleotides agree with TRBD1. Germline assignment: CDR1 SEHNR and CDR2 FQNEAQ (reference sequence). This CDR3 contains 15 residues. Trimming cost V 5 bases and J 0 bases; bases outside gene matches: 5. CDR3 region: CASSTRQGMNTEAFF. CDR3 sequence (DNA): TGTGCCAGCAGCACCAGACAGGGGATGAACACTGAAGCTTTCTTT.

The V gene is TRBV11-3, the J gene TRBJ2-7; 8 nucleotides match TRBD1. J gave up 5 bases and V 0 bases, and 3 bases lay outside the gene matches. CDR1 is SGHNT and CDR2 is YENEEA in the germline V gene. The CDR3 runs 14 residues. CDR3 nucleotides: TGTGCCAGCAGCTTAGAGGCCAGGGGGCACGAGCAGTACTTC. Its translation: CASSLEARGHEQYF.

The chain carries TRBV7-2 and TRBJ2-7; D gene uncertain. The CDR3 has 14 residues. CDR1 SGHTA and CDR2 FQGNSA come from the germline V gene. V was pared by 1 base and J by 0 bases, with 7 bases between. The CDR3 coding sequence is TGTGCCAGCAGCTTAGTAACAAACTCCTACGAGCAGTACTTC. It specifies CASSLVTNSYEQYF.

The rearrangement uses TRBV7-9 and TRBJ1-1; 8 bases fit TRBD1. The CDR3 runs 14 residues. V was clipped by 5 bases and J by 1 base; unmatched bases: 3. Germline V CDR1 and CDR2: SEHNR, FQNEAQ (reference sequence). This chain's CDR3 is CASSQGTGNTEAFF. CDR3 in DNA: TGTGCCAGCAGCCAGGGGACAGGGAACACTGAAGCTTTCTTT.

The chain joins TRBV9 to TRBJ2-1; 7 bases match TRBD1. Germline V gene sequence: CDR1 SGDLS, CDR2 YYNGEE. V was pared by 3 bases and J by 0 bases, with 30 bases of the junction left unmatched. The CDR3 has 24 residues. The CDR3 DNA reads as TGTGCCAGCAGCGACAGAGGGTCCACAGGGGCCTCCGAGGATAGCGATAGCTCCTACAATGAGCAGTTCTTC. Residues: CASSDRGSTGASEDSDSSYNEQFF.

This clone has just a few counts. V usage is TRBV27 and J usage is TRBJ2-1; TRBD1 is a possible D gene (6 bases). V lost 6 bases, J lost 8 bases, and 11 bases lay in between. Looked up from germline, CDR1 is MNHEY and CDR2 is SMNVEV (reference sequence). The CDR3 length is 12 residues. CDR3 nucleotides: TGTGCCAGCAGACAGGGCGGCGATGAGCAGTTCTTC. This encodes CASRQGGDEQFF.

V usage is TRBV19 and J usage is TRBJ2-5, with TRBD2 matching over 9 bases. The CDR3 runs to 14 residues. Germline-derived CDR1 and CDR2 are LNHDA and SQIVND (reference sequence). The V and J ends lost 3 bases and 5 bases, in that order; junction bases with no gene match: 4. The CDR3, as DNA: TGTGCCAGTAGTATTCCCGGACTAGCGGAGACCCAGTACTTC. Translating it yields CASSIPGLAETQYF.